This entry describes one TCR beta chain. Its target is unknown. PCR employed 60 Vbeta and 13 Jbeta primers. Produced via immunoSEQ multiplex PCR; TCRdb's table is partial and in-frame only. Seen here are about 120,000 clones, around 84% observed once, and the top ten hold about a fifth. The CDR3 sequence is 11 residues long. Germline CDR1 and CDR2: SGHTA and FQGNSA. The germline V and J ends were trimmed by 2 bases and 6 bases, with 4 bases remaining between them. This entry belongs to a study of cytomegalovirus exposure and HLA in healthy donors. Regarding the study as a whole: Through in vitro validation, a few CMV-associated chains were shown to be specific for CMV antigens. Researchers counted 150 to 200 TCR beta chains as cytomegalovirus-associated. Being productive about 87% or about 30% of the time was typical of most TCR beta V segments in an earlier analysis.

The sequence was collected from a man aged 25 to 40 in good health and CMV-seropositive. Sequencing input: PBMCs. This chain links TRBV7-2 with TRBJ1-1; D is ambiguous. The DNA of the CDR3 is TGTGCCAGCAGCTTACTCGCTGAAGCTTTCTTT. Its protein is CASSLLAEAFF.